This is a list of T cell receptor beta chains from one sample in a study of PD-1 blockade in classical Hodgkin lymphoma. TCRdb's table, derived via immunoSEQ multiplex PCR, lists solely in-frame clones and lacks some. The repertoire holds tens of thousands of clones, with 80% to 90% as singletons. The sample was peripheral blood mononuclear cells (PBMCs), taken before the second cycle of nivolumab. The source of these receptors is a human donor with classical Hodgkin lymphoma. CDR3s include the opening cysteine and the closing phenylalanine or tryptophan.

length	V	J	CDR3
16	TRBV7-2	TRBJ1-4	CASSLVPGRTNEKLFF
14	TRBV6-1	TRBJ1-3	CASSKTDSGNTIYF
14	TRBV4-3	TRBJ1-6	CASSQASAYSPLHF
16	TRBV27	TRBJ2-2	CASRFQGSIETGELFF
15	TRBV7-9	TRBJ1-4	CASSLLLGDAEKLFF
15	TRBV7-2	TRBJ1-2	CASSPIGQALYGYTF
14	TRBV11-1	TRBJ2-3	CASSRSGSTDTQYF
15	TRBV4-3	TRBJ2-5	CASSIGTRGKETQYF
14	TRBV4-3	TRBJ1-1	CASSNIGENTEAFF
14	TRBV25-1	TRBJ1-1	CASGVPGQGMGAFF
16	TRBV4-3	TRBJ2-3	CASSQDSGVSTDTQYF
17	TRBV30	TRBJ2-1	CAWSGEPTGSSYNEQFF
16	TRBV6-1	TRBJ2-1	CASSDGGGASSDEQFF
15	TRBV6-6	TRBJ1-4	CASSYSTRNNEKLFF
12	TRBV5-4	TRBJ1-4	CASSQRNEKLFF